The TCR beta chain under discussion was sequenced for a study of technical replicates of blood from several donors (dated by TCRdb to 2017 to 2019). The method was the immunoSEQ multiplex PCR assay. TCRdb obtained this table from immuneACCESS and retained in-frame rearrangements with V and J assigned. These tables miss some clones; where compared with another copy, unresolved V genes account for less than half of the shortfall, and the remainder is unexplained. This sample gives about 80,000 clones in total; 90% to 95% of them show up just once. About 0.39% of the sample comes from the top ten. This clone was counted once. Its antigen target is currently unknown. The record has no base qualities; no much larger clone is one base away. Sequencing used T cells isolated from PBMCs. The source is a human donor in good health.

The DNA sequence reads TGTGCCAGCAACTTGGGACAGGGCGTCTACGAGCAGTACTTC. This gives the protein CASNLGQGVYEQYF. The chain uses TRBV6-6 and TRBJ2-7, with 9 middle bases fitting TRBD1. CDR1 MNHNY and CDR2 SVGAGI were looked up in the germline V gene (reference sequence). The CDR3 starts with the cysteine, ends with the phenylalanine, and has 14 residues. Only the CDR3 part of the read is kept: 42 bases, read in frame from the first base. From V the trimming removes 7 bases and from J it removes 3 bases, while the gene matches leave 7 bases of the junction unaccounted for.